Listed below are T cell receptor beta chains from one sample, sequenced in a study of breast tumors, draining lymph nodes, adjacent tissues. From the multiplex PCR reads, TCRdb called clonotypes with MiXCR, one entry per CDR3 protein. The data show roughly 120,000 distinct CDR3 sequences, approximately 20% seen once. Sequencing input: axillary lymph node tissue. The receptors shown here come from a female donor with breast cancer. Some clones in this sample may be carry-over from other donors' samples. The conserved cysteine and the conserved F or W are not part of the CDR3 here. A D gene is named only where the DNA matches it firmly. Size tells how often a clone was seen (once, few, many) or the class of an expanded clone, and some rows leave it out.

clone size: many; V gene: TRBV6-5; D gene: TRBD2; J gene: TRBJ2-7; CDR3 protein: ASSYGSGGFEQY
clone size: many; V gene: TRBV30; D gene: TRBD2; J gene: TRBJ2-7; CDR3 protein: AWPGLAGGSAYEQY
clone size: many; V gene: TRBV30; D gene: NA; J gene: TRBJ2-5; CDR3 protein: AWSVNQGTQETQY
clone size: many; V gene: TRBV19; D gene: NA; J gene: TRBJ1-6; CDR3 protein: ASSRRSYNSPLH
clone size: many; V gene: TRBV19; D gene: NA; J gene: TRBJ1-5; CDR3 protein: ASSRQGTWVNQPQH
clone size: few; V gene: TRBV10-3; D gene: NA; J gene: TRBJ2-1; CDR3 protein: AIGGDPTYNEQF
clone size: many; V gene: TRBV4-1; D gene: NA; J gene: TRBJ2-5; CDR3 protein: ASSRGTLQETQY
clone size: many; V gene: TRBV7-2; D gene: TRBD2; J gene: TRBJ2-1; CDR3 protein: ASSLGSGRARGEQF
clone size: many; V gene: TRBV5-4; D gene: TRBD2; J gene: TRBJ2-5; CDR3 protein: ASSLASGGQETQY
clone size: many; V gene: TRBV7-9; D gene: TRBD1; J gene: TRBJ2-1; CDR3 protein: ASSLESGYGDRWVRVQF
clone size: many; V gene: TRBV3-1; D gene: NA; J gene: TRBJ2-1; CDR3 protein: ASSLRTGMEF
clone size: many; V gene: TRBV11-2; D gene: NA; J gene: TRBJ1-4; CDR3 protein: ASSLVNNVGKLF
clone size: NA; V gene: TRBV20-1; D gene: TRBD2; J gene: TRBJ2-1; CDR3 protein: SARDNRASGGGEQF
clone size: NA; V gene: TRBV6-1; D gene: NA; J gene: TRBJ1-3; CDR3 protein: ASSLSGGSGNTIY
clone size: many; V gene: TRBV9; D gene: TRBD2; J gene: TRBJ2-1; CDR3 protein: ASSVLAGGHNEQF
clone size: many; V gene: TRBV3-1; D gene: NA; J gene: TRBJ2-7; CDR3 protein: ASSQNSYEQY
clone size: many; V gene: TRBV20-1; D gene: TRBD1; J gene: TRBJ1-5; CDR3 protein: SARVQGARNQPQH
clone size: NA; V gene: TRBV7-3; D gene: TRBD2; J gene: TRBJ2-1; CDR3 protein: ASSPGTSIYNEQF
clone size: NA; V gene: TRBV7-9; D gene: NA; J gene: TRBJ2-3; CDR3 protein: ASSRGGAITDTQY
clone size: few; V gene: TRBV12-3/TRBV12-4; D gene: TRBD1; J gene: TRBJ2-6; CDR3 protein: ATRQGAGANVLT
clone size: many; V gene: TRBV10-1; D gene: NA; J gene: TRBJ2-5; CDR3 protein: ASSESNRVRVANQY
clone size: many; V gene: TRBV20-1; D gene: NA; J gene: TRBJ2-5; CDR3 protein: SANPRGAQETQY
clone size: many; V gene: TRBV5-6; D gene: NA; J gene: TRBJ2-3; CDR3 protein: ASSRTADTQY